These T cell receptor beta chains were read from a single sample in a study of lymphopenia after photon versus proton radiotherapy. TCRdb keeps only in-frame clones here, not all; method: immunoSEQ multiplex PCR. In the table there are around 64,000 clones, about nine tenths of which are singletons. The sample was peripheral blood, taken from a patient treated with proton-based radiotherapy. The receptors were sampled from a man aged 80 or over with esophageal cancer. CDR3s include the opening cysteine and the closing phenylalanine or tryptophan. D genes are given only for firm matches. Rows may omit the clone size; those that give it use once, few, many or a size class.

j_call v_call clone_size d_call cdr3_aa cdr3_nt
TRBJ2-7 TRBV2 NA NA CASYGATGADF TGTGCCAGCTACGGAGCAACCGGTGCCGACTTC
TRBJ1-6 TRBV19 NA NA CASSSRQVSPLHF TGTGCCAGTAGTAGTAGACAGGTTTCACCCCTCCACTTT
TRBJ1-2 TRBV4-3 NA NA CASSQDGGGYGYTF TGCGCCAGCAGCCAAGACGGAGGGGGCTATGGCTACACCTTC
TRBJ1-6 TRBV9 few NA CASSVGQWRDSPLHF TGTGCCAGCAGCGTAGGCCAGTGGCGTGATTCACCCCTCCACTTT
TRBJ2-7 TRBV19 NA NA CASSMGHALNEQYF TGTGCCAGTAGTATGGGACACGCCTTGAACGAGCAGTACTTC
TRBJ1-6 TRBV5-4 NA NA CASSQVGTQGNSPLHF TGTGCCAGCAGCCAAGTCGGAACACAGGGTAATTCACCCCTCCACTTT
TRBJ1-6 TRBV5-8 NA NA CASSQSPGPVLNSPLHF TGCGCCAGCAGCCAATCCCCAGGGCCCGTTCTCAATTCACCCCTCCACTTT
TRBJ2-7 TRBV7-9 NA TRBD1 CASSPGTGGSYEQYF TGTGCCAGCAGCCCCGGGACAGGGGGTTCCTACGAGCAGTACTTC
TRBJ1-1 TRBV6-5 NA TRBD1 CASSYSFGRGGTEAFF TGTGCCAGCAGTTACTCCTTCGGCAGGGGGGGCACTGAAGCTTTCTTT
TRBJ2-3 TRBV19 NA TRBD2 CASSPGTSGVTGDTQYF TGTGCCAGTAGTCCCGGGACTAGCGGAGTGACGGGGGATACGCAGTATTTT
TRBJ1-6 TRBV30 NA NA CAWSDGRLSSYNSPLHF TGTGCCTGGAGTGATGGACGGTTAAGCTCCTATAATTCACCCCTCCACTTT
TRBJ1-6 TRBV7-2 NA NA CASSPRGDTLPDF TGTGCCAGCAGCCCGAGAGGGGACACCCTCCCTGACTTT
TRBJ1-6 TRBV13 NA NA CASSLARARYLGIASPLHF TGTGCCAGCAGCTTAGCGCGCGCCCGATACCTTGGAATTGCTTCACCCCTCCACTTT
TRBJ2-7 TRBV7-2 NA TRBD1 CASSSGTGYYEQYF TGTGCCAGCAGCTCCGGGACAGGGTACTACGAGCAGTACTTC
TRBJ1-2 TRBV7-6 NA NA CASSPRPGQYYGYTF TGTGCCAGCAGCCCGCGGCCGGGGCAATACTATGGCTACACCTTC
TRBJ2-2 TRBV27 NA NA CASSLKGTGELFF TGTGCCAGCAGTCTGAAGGGCACCGGGGAGCTGTTTTTT
TRBJ2-2 TRBV7-9 NA NA CASSLAAGTTGELFF TGTGCCAGCAGCTTAGCGGCAGGGACAACCGGGGAGCTGTTTTTT
TRBJ2-6 TRBV18 NA NA CASSPARAGANVLTF TGTGCCAGCTCACCGGCAAGGGCTGGGGCCAACGTCCTGACTTTC
TRBJ1-3 TRBV6-6 NA TRBD1 CASSYSAGTGENTIYF TGTGCCAGCAGTTACTCCGCCGGGACAGGGGAAAACACCATATATTTT
TRBJ1-2 TRBV5-5 NA TRBD1 CASSLNRGNGYTF TGTGCCAGCAGCCTAAACAGGGGGAATGGCTACACCTTC
TRBJ1-5 TRBV25-1 NA NA CASSVTGRNQPQHF TGTGCCAGCAGTGTAACAGGGCGCAATCAGCCCCAGCATTTT
TRBJ2-7 TRBV14 NA TRBD1 CASSLGTGRTYEQYF TGTGCCAGCAGCCTGGGGACAGGGCGGACCTACGAGCAGTACTTC
TRBJ2-3 TRBV19 NA NA CASEGSSTDTQYF TGTGCCAGTGAAGGGAGCAGCACAGATACGCAGTATTTT
TRBJ2-1 TRBV2 few TRBD2 CAGRAGVVSNEQFF TGTGCCGGCCGAGCGGGAGTGGTGAGCAATGAGCAGTTCTTC
TRBJ2-3 TRBV9 NA NA CASSVVASSDTQYF TGTGCCAGCAGCGTAGTGGCTAGCAGTGATACGCAGTATTTT
TRBJ2-6 TRBV4-3 NA TRBD1 CASSQEGQGSGANVLTF TGCGCCAGCAGCCAAGAAGGACAGGGGTCTGGGGCCAACGTCCTGACTTTC
TRBJ2-7 TRBV9 NA NA CASSFTTDPYEQYF TGTGCCAGCAGCTTCACGACCGACCCCTACGAGCAGTACTTC
TRBJ1-2 TRBV30 once NA CAWSRDRPYGYTF TGTGCCTGGAGTAGAGACAGACCTTATGGCTACACCTTC
TRBJ2-7 TRBV19 NA NA CASSPTASYEQYF TGTGCCAGTAGCCCGACAGCCTCCTACGAGCAGTACTTC
TRBJ2-1 TRBV7-2 NA NA CASSLVPLGGGRNEQFF TGTGCCAGCAGCTTGGTCCCCCTAGGGGGAGGGCGCAATGAGCAGTTCTTC